Following are 10 T cell receptor beta chains from one sample sequenced in a study of shared clonotypes between healthy human individuals. Sequencing used immunoSEQ multiplex PCR; TCRdb keeps in-frame clones, though not all of them. This table holds about 2,200,000 clones, approximately 94% found once. Only CD45RO-negative cells positively selected for CCR7 counted as naive CD8 cells, so terminally differentiated effector memory CD45RA+ cells were excluded. The sample was naive CD8+ T cells from PBMCs. Receptors originate from a man aged 18 to 29 in good health. Some clones in this sample may be carry-over from other donors' samples.

The V call is TRBV7-6, the J call TRBJ2-1; the match to TRBD2 covers 11 bases. Germline V gene sequence: CDR1 SGHVS, CDR2 FNYEAQ. Losses at the gene ends were 5 bases for V and 10 bases for J; bases not matched to a gene: 13. The CDR3 covers 16 residues. CDR3 protein: CASSPLSSGRFREQFF. The CDR3 DNA is TGTGCCAGCAGCCCACTTTCTAGCGGGAGGTTCCGGGAGCAGTTCTTC.

The CDR3 reads CASSLDSGRQNGELFF. CDR3 DNA: TGCGCCAGCAGCTTGGATAGCGGGAGACAAAACGGGGAGCTGTTTTTT. The chain has TRBV5-1 and TRBJ2-2, with 9 bases identical to TRBD2. The CDR3 loop spans 16 amino acids. V lost 0 bases and J lost 7; bases outside the gene matches: 7. CDR1 and CDR2 (germline): SGHRS, YFSETQ.

This clone appeared a few times. The CDR3 DNA follows: TGCGCCAGCAGTCTGATAGCGGGGGCTACCGGGGAGCTGTTTTTT. This translates into CASSLIAGATGELFF. The chain is built from TRBV5-1 and TRBJ2-2, with 9 bases that match TRBD2. In germline, CDR1 is SGHRS, CDR2 YFSETQ. The trim removed 5 bases at V and 5 bases at J, leaving 7 bases unmatched. This CDR3 has 15 residues. The full variable domain, completed using reference TRBV5-1 and TRBJ2-2, is KAGVTQTPRYLIKTRGQQVTLSCSPISGHRSVSWYQQTPGQGLQFLFEYFSETQRNKGNFPGRFSGRQFSNSRSEMNVSTLELGDSALYLCASSLIAGATGELFFGEGSRLTVL.

V usage is TRBV27 and J usage is TRBJ2-5; D possibly corresponds to TRBD1 (6 bases). The CDR3 length is 15 residues. Germline loops: CDR1 MNHEY, CDR2 SMNVEV (reference sequence). V was shortened by 5 bases and J by 7 bases, with 20 bases between the two germline ends. CDR3 sequence (DNA): TGTGCCAGCAGTCTCAATCTTCGACAGGCCGGGACCCAGTACTTC. Encoded protein: CASSLNLRQAGTQYF.

This chain connects TRBV30 to TRBJ2-7, with D perhaps matching TRBD1 (5 bases). The CDR3 loop spans 12 amino acids. Germline CDR1 and CDR2: GTSNPN and SVGIG (reference sequence). With 5 bases removed from V and 6 bases from J, the gap between germline ends came to 14 bases. The CDR3 bases are TGTGCCTGGGGGGCCGCCAAGCCCGAGCAGTACTTC. Amino acid sequence: CAWGAAKPEQYF. Based on the CDR3 plus reference TRBV30 and TRBJ2-7, the full variable domain is SQTIHQWPATLVQPVGSPLSLECTVEGTSNPNLYWYRQAAGRGLQLLFYSVGIGQISSEVPQNLSASRPQDRQFILSSKKLLLSDSGFYLCAWGAAKPEQYFGPGTRLTVT.

The genes are TRBV27 and TRBJ2-3; D is perhaps TRBD1 (6 bases). This CDR3 comprises 18 residues. The germline gives CDR1 MNHEY, CDR2 SMNVEV (reference sequence). V was trimmed by 2 bases and J by 6 bases, leaving 24 bases between them. CDR3 sequence reads: CASSLLRPTGPATDTQYF. The CDR3 DNA reads TGTGCCAGCAGTTTACTCCGACCGACAGGACCCGCCACTGATACGCAGTATTTT.

The chain carries TRBV19 and TRBJ2-7; 8 bases fit TRBD1. With V trimmed by 7 bases and J by 6 bases, 8 bases remained unmatched. The length of the CDR3 is 13 residues. Germline CDR1 and CDR2: LNHDA and SQIVND (reference sequence). The CDR3 DNA is TGTGCCAGTAAAGCCGGGACAGGAATCGAGCAGTACTTC. It yields the protein CASKAGTGIEQYF.

The V gene is TRBV6-5, the J gene TRBJ2-1; 11 positions match TRBD2. The CDR3 has 16 amino acids. CDR1 is MNHEY and CDR2 is SVGAGI in the germline V gene. The junction had 8 bases not matched to a gene; V was cut back by 0 bases and J by 10 bases. For the CDR3, the DNA is TGTGCCAGCAGTTACTCTACTAGCGGGAGTTCGAGGGAGCAGTTCTTC. It yields the protein CASSYSTSGSSREQFF.

Concerning this clone: This CDR3 is also generated by other DNA sequences in the sample. This chain uses TRBV29-1 with TRBJ2-1, with D unclear. The V gene's germline CDR1 is SQVTM and CDR2 ANQGSEA. This CDR3 is 9 amino acids long. V shed 4 bases and J shed 9 bases, with 4 bases lying between them. CDR3 sequence reads: CSVGSEQFF. CDR3 nucleotide sequence: TGCAGCGTTGGATCTGAGCAGTTCTTC.

Of note for this clone: This CDR3 is also generated by other DNA sequences in the sample. The chain carries TRBV5-1 and TRBJ2-1; D ambiguous. Trimming took off 1 base at V and 1 base at J, with 12 bases between the two ends. The CDR3 has 16 amino acids. CDR1 SGHRS and CDR2 YFSETQ come from the germline V gene. This chain's CDR3 is CASSLTRVSSYNEQFF. CDR3 nucleotide sequence: TGCGCCAGCAGCTTGACACGGGTGAGTTCCTACAATGAGCAGTTCTTC.